The present TCR beta chain was sequenced within a study of blood T cell repertoires in COVID-19. About the research overall: The origin of the acute and convalescent COVID-19 samples was the United States, Italy and Spain.

Repertoires were generated with immunoSEQ multiplex PCR, while TCRdb's copy carries only in-frame clones and drops some. This sample carries 150,000 to 180,000 clones, approximately 85% of them seen once, and the ten largest clones take under 0.8%. Germline CDR1 is SGHTA and CDR2 is FQGNSA. The CDR3 sequence is 18 residues long. V lost 1 base to trimming and J lost 6 bases, with 21 bases between them. Seattle patients were enrolled while actively infected and followed longitudinally. This receptor was taken from a man aged 55 to 70 with COVID-19, enrolled during active disease. Sequencing was performed on peripheral blood. The chain carries TRBV7-2 and TRBJ2-2; D is possibly TRBD2 (6 bases). The CDR3 nucleotides are TGTGCCAGCAGCTTAGAGTTCGGGGGACCCCGGGGGTCCGGGGAGCTGTTTTTT. Protein sequence: CASSLEFGGPRGSGELFF.